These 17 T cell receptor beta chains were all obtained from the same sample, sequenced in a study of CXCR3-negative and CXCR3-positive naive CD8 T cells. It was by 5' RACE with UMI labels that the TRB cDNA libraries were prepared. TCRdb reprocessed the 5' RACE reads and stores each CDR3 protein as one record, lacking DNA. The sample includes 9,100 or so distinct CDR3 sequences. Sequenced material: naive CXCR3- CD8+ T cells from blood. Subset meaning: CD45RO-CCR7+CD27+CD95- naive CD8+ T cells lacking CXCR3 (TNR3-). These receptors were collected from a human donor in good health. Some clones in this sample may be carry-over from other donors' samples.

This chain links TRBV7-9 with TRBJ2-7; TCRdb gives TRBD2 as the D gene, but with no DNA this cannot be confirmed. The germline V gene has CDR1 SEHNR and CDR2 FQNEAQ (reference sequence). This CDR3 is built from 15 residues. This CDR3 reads CATESGTSGRNEQYF. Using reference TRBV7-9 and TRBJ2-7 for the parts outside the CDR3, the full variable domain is DTGVSQNPRHKITKRGQNVTFRCDPISEHNRLYWYRQTLGQGPEFLTYFQNEAQLEKSRLLSDRFSAERPKGSFSTLEIQRTEQGDSAMYLCATESGTSGRNEQYFGPGTRLTVT.

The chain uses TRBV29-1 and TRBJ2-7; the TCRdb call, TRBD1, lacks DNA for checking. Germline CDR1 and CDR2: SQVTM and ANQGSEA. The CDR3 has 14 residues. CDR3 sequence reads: CSVEAGTEAYEQYF.

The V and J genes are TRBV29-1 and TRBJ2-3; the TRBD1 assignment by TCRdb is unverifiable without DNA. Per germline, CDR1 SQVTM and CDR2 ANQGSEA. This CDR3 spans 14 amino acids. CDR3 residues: CSVEVYSGSDTQYF.

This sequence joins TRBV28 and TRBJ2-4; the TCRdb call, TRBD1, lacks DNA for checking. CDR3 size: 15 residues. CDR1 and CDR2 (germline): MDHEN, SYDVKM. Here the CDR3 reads CASNRGVVAKNIQYF.

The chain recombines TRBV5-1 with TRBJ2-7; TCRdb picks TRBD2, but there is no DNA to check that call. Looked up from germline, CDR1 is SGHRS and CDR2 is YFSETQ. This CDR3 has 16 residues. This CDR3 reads CASSLGLAGGGDQQYF.

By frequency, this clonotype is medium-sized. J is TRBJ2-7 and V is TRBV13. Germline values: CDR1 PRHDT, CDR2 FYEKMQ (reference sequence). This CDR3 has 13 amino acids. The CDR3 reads CASSFGSYYEQYF.

The CDR3 spells CAWSVGQGSQPQHF. This sequence joins TRBV30 and TRBJ1-5; TCRdb lists TRBD1, though no DNA is available to test this call. The CDR3 has 14 residues. CDR1 is GTSNPN and CDR2 is SVGIG in the germline V gene (reference sequence).

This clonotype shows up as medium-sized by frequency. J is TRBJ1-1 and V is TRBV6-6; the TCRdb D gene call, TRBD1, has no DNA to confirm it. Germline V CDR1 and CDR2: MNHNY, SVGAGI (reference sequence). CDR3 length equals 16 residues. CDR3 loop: CASSYPRDRLNTEAFF.

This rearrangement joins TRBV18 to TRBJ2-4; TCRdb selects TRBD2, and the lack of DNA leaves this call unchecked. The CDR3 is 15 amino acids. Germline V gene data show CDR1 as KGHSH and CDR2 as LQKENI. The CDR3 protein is CASSLRGGTKNIQYF. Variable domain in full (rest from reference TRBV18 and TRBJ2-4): NAGVMQNPRHLVRRRGQEARLRCSPMKGHSHVYWYRQLPEEGLKFMVYLQKENIIDESGMPKERFSAEFPKEGPSILRIQQVVRGDSAAYFCASSLRGGTKNIQYFGAGTRLSVL.

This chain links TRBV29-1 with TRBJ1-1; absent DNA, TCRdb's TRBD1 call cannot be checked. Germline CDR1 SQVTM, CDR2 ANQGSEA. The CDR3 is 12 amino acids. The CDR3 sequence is CSALGGSPEAFF.

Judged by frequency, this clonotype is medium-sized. CDR3 sequence reads: CASSPQGDTEAFF. The rearrangement uses TRBV13 and TRBJ1-1; TCRdb calls TRBD1, which cannot be checked without DNA. Germline V lookup: CDR1 PRHDT, CDR2 FYEKMQ (reference sequence). This CDR3 is built from 13 residues.

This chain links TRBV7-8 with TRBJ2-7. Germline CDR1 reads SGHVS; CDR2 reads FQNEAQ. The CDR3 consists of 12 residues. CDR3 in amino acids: CASSLTSSEQYF.

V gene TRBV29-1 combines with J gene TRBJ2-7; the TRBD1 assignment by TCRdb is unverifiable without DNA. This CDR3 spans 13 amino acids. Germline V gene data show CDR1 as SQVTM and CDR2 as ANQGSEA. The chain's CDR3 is CSVVGTGVYEQYF.

CDR3 sequence reads: CASSMGPRGTYGYTF. The J gene is TRBJ1-2, the V gene TRBV19. CDR1 and CDR2 (germline): LNHDA, SQIVND (reference sequence). This CDR3 region has 15 residues.

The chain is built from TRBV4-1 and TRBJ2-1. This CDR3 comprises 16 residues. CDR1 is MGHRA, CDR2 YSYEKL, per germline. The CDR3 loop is CASSLDFSSHYNEQFF.

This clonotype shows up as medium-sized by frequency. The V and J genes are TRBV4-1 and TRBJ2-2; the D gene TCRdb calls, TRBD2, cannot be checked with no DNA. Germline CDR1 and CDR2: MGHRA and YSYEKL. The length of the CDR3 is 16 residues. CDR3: CASSNRDYQDTGELFF.

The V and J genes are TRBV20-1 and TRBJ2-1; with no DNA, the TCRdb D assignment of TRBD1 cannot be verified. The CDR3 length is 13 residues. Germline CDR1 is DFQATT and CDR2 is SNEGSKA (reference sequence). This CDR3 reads CSARPRQGYEQFF.